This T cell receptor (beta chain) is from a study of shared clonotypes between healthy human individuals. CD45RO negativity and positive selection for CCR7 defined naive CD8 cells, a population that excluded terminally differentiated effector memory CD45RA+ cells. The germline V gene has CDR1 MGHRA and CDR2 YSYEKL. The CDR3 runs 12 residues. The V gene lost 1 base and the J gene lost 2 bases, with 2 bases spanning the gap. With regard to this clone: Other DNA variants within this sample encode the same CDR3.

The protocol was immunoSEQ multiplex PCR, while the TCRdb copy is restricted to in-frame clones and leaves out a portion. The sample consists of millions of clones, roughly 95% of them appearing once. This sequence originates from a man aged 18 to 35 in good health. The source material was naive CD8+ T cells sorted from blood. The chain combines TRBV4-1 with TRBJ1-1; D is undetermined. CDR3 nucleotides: TGCGCCAGCAGCCAAGTTAACACTGAAGCTTTCTTT. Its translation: CASSQVNTEAFF.